This T cell receptor beta chain was captured by sequencing in a study of T cell changes during pregnancy in multiple sclerosis. Method: immunoSEQ multiplex PCR; TCRdb's copy keeps in-frame clones and lacks some. The sample lists around 54,000 clones, around nine tenths occurring once. This specimen was CD4+ T cells from peripheral blood mononuclear cells, taken after pregnancy. The clonotype originates from a female donor in good health, enrolled as a control in a pregnancy study.

As DNA, the CDR3 is TGTGCCACCAACATGAACAATGAGCAGTTCTTC. It translates to CATNMNNEQFF. The rearrangement links TRBV6-5 to TRBJ2-1; D gene uncertain. CDR1 is MNHEY and CDR2 is SVGAGI in the germline V gene. The CDR3 sequence is 11 residues long. The V end lost 10 bases, the J end lost 5 bases, and 9 bases lay between the germline ends.